Following are 30 T cell receptor beta chains from one sample sequenced in a study of blood T cell repertoires in COVID-19. TCRdb's table, derived via immunoSEQ multiplex PCR, lists solely in-frame clones and lacks some. Of approximately 180,000 clones listed, approximately 80% are singletons. The specimen was peripheral blood. These receptors were taken from a woman older than 75 with COVID-19, enrolled during active disease.

The V call is TRBV10-3, the J call TRBJ2-5, with a possible D match to TRBD2 (5 bases). CDR1 is ENHRY and CDR2 is SYGVKD in the germline V gene. The V gene lost 0 bases and the J gene lost 5 bases, with 13 bases spanning the gap. This CDR3 region has 15 residues. CDR3 bases: TGTGCCATCAGTGAGTCGAATAGAGGGTCGGAGACCCAGTACTTC. Amino acid sequence: CAISESNRGSETQYF.

The rearrangement joins TRBV7-3 to TRBJ1-2, with D possibly being TRBD1 (6 bases). V was trimmed by 3 bases and J by 8 bases, leaving 16 bases between them. The CDR3 contains 14 residues. CDR1 and CDR2 from the germline V gene are SGHTA and FQGTGA. CDR3 region: CASSLGGGAGGYTF. As DNA, the CDR3 is TGTGCCAGCAGCTTGGGCGGGGGCGCGGGAGGCTACACCTTC.

The CDR3 region has the DNA TGTGCCAGCAGCCCGTCCGGGACAGGGAGGGAGCAGTACTTC. Translating gives CASSPSGTGREQYF. The chain couples TRBV7-2 to TRBJ2-7; 9 nucleotides align to TRBD1. V shed 5 bases, J shed 7 bases, and the junction held 9 bases outside the gene matches. The CDR3 loop spans 14 amino acids. The germline CDR1 and CDR2 sequences are SGHTA and FQGNSA.

This sequence joins TRBV29-1 and TRBJ2-2, with 12 nucleotides matching TRBD2. Germline values: CDR1 SQVTM, CDR2 ANQGSEA. The CDR3 loop spans 17 amino acids. The V segment lost 0 bases and the J segment 7 bases; nucleotides outside the gene matches: 9. CDR3 residues: CSVEDPLAGGPIGELFF. The CDR3 nucleotides read TGCAGCGTTGAAGATCCGCTAGCGGGAGGGCCAATCGGGGAGCTGTTTTTT.

The chain links TRBV9 to TRBJ2-7; TRBD1 is a possible D gene (6 bases). V was clipped by 4 bases and J by 3 bases, with 14 bases between them. CDR3 length equals 14 residues. Germline V CDR1 and CDR2: SGDLS, YYNGEE. The CDR3 spells CASSPRGTVYEQYF. The DNA of the CDR3 is TGTGCCAGCAGCCCGAGGGGGACCGTCTACGAGCAGTACTTC.

V is TRBV6-6 and J is TRBJ1-5, with TRBD1 matching 8 bases. From germline, CDR1 is MNHNY and CDR2 SVGAGI (reference sequence). The ends lost 6 bases at V and 7 bases at J; junction bases unmatched: 5. The CDR3 loop spans 13 amino acids. CDR3 DNA sequence: TGTGCCAGCAGCCGACAGGGGAAACAGCCCCAGCATTTT. It codes for CASSRQGKQPQHF.

There are a few counts of this clone. J is TRBJ2-4 and V is TRBV19, with 14 bases aligning to TRBD2. The CDR3 consists of 18 residues. V trimming: 3 bases; J trimming: 6 bases; junction bases outside the gene matches: 10. The germline V gene has CDR1 LNHDA and CDR2 SQIVND (reference sequence). The CDR3 region has the DNA TGTGCCAGTAGTATCCGGACTAGCGGGAGGACCAGCCGAAACATTCAGTACTTC. Translating gives CASSIRTSGRTSRNIQYF.

V gene TRBV19 combines with J gene TRBJ2-2, with TRBD1 as a possible D gene (5 bases). The germline gives CDR1 LNHDA, CDR2 SQIVND (reference sequence). V lost 4 bases and J 4 bases, leaving 10 bases between the germline ends. The CDR3 totals 14 residues. CDR3 sequence: CASSTGHRTGELFF. The CDR3 region has the DNA TGTGCCAGTAGTACCGGACACCGCACCGGGGAGCTGTTTTTT.

The CDR3 DNA reads TGTGCCAGTAGTACACTAGCGGGACCCGCCATTGGCTACGAGCAGTACTTC. Residues: CASSTLAGPAIGYEQYF. The genes are TRBV19 and TRBJ2-7; 10 bases agree with TRBD2. The germline V gene has CDR1 LNHDA and CDR2 SQIVND (reference sequence). The CDR3 is 17 residues long. The V and J ends lost 4 bases and 3 bases, in that order; junction bases with no gene match: 12.

V gene TRBV29-1 combines with J gene TRBJ1-5; maybe TRBD1 (5 bases). V was pared by 4 bases and J by 1 base, with 8 bases between. CDR3 length: 13 residues. Per the germline V gene, CDR1 is SQVTM and CDR2 is ANQGSEA. CDR3 coding DNA: TGCAGCGTTGGTCAGGGAAGCAATCAGCCCCAGCATTTT. Translation: CSVGQGSNQPQHF.

The chain has TRBV18 and TRBJ1-1; TRBD1 is a possible D gene (5 bases). This CDR3 region has 13 residues. Germline CDR1 KGHSH, CDR2 LQKENI. V was shortened by 1 base and J by 5 bases, with 8 bases between the two germline ends. DNA for the CDR3: TGTGCCAGCTCACCACTCGGGGGGACTGAAGCTTTCTTT. Protein sequence: CASSPLGGTEAFF. Drawing the rest from reference TRBV18 and TRBJ1-1, the complete variable domain is NAGVMQNPRHLVRRRGQEARLRCSPMKGHSHVYWYRQLPEEGLKFMVYLQKENIIDESGMPKERFSAEFPKEGPSILRIQQVVRGDSAAYFCASSPLGGTEAFFGQGTRLTVV.

The V call is TRBV7-9, the J call TRBJ2-7; possible D gene TRBD2, 5 bases. Germline loops: CDR1 SEHNR, CDR2 FQNEAQ (reference sequence). This CDR3 contains 16 residues. Between the trimmed V and J ends, which lost 5 bases and 2 bases, there was a span of 19 bases. The CDR3 DNA is TGTGCCAGCAGCCTCGAGAGGGCCCTCAGTCCCTACGAGCAGTACTTC. It specifies CASSLERALSPYEQYF.

The chain uses TRBV5-5 and TRBJ1-5, with D perhaps matching TRBD1 (5 bases). Looked up from germline, CDR1 is SGHKS and CDR2 is YYEKEE (reference sequence). This CDR3 comprises 14 residues. Trimming removed 1 base from V and 5 bases from J, with 10 bases in between. CDR3 DNA: TGTGCCAGCAGCTTGACCCGGGGGGATCAGCCCCAGCATTTT. Encoded protein: CASSLTRGDQPQHF.

The chain employs TRBV5-5 and TRBJ1-5; the D gene is possibly TRBD1 (5 bases). Germline loops: CDR1 SGHKS, CDR2 YYEKEE (reference sequence). The CDR3 spans 13 residues. V lost 0 bases, J lost 4 bases, and 5 bases lay in between. CDR3 protein: CASSLAGNQPQHF. The CDR3 nucleotides are TGTGCCAGCAGCTTGGCAGGGAATCAGCCCCAGCATTTT.

This clone was found once. V and J are TRBV27 and TRBJ2-1, with 10 positions matching TRBD2. Germline values: CDR1 MNHEY, CDR2 SMNVEV (reference sequence). Trimming removed 9 bases from V and 9 bases from J; junction bases left unmatched: 14. The CDR3 consists of 15 residues. DNA for the CDR3: TGTGCCAGTACCCCGGAGCCTAGCGGGAGCGGTGAGCAGTTCTTC. This codes for CASTPEPSGSGEQFF.

V usage is TRBV19 and J usage is TRBJ2-6; no firm D call. The germline V gene encodes CDR1 LNHDA and CDR2 SQIVND (reference sequence). The V end lost 5 bases, the J end lost 2 bases, and 7 bases lay between the germline ends. This CDR3 contains 14 residues. CDR3 protein: CASSGQAGANVLTF. CDR3 nucleotide sequence: TGTGCCAGTAGTGGCCAGGCTGGGGCCAACGTCCTGACTTTC.

The chain links TRBV7-3 to TRBJ1-2; D possibly corresponds to TRBD1 (5 bases). Germline lookup yields CDR1 SGHTA and CDR2 FQGTGA. The V end lost 1 base, the J end lost 3 bases, and 12 bases lay between the germline ends. CDR3 length: 15 residues. The CDR3 reads CASSLRQLFDYGYTF. The CDR3 region has the DNA TGTGCCAGCAGCTTAAGACAGCTTTTTGACTATGGCTACACCTTC.

The chain is built from TRBV4-3 and TRBJ1-2; no firm D call. The CDR3 is made up of 14 amino acids. The V end was cut by 2 bases, the J end by 2 bases, with 9 bases between. Per the germline V gene, CDR1 is LGHNA and CDR2 is YSLEER. The CDR3 nucleotides are TGCGCCAGCAGCCAAAGACTGATAAACTATGGCTACACCTTC. This translates into CASSQRLINYGYTF.

This chain uses TRBV6-5 with TRBJ1-2; D remains ambiguous. With 6 bases removed from V and 4 bases from J, the gap between germline ends came to 15 bases. Germline lookup yields CDR1 MNHEY and CDR2 SVGAGI. The CDR3 extends over 14 amino acids. This CDR3 is CASRNADGVYGYTF. The CDR3 DNA follows: TGTGCCAGCAGAAACGCCGACGGGGTCTATGGCTACACCTTC.

On this clone: The junction departs from germline at one end; a sequencing error may be responsible. V and J are TRBV6-5 and TRBJ1-5; D may be TRBD1 (5 bases). From germline, CDR1 is MNHEY and CDR2 SVGAGI. CDR3 length: 14 amino acids. The CDR3 reads CASSYWGYNQPQHF. The CDR3 region has the DNA TGTGCCAGCAGCTACTGGGGCTACAATCAGCCCCAGCATTTT.

The chain employs TRBV5-1 and TRBJ2-1; 11 nucleotides line up with TRBD2. The CDR3 covers 15 residues. V lost 4 bases, J lost 6 bases, and 6 bases stayed unmatched. CDR1 and CDR2 from the germline V gene are SGHRS and YFSETQ. The CDR3 nucleotides read TGCGCCAGCAGCCAACTAGCGGGAGTCGGCAATGAGCAGTTCTTC. This codes for CASSQLAGVGNEQFF.

The gene calls are TRBV30 and TRBJ2-5, with D hard to call. V dropped 3 bases and J dropped 5 bases, with 10 bases sitting between them. CDR3 length: 12 residues. CDR1 and CDR2 (germline): GTSNPN, SVGIG (reference sequence). The CDR3 DNA reads TGTGCCTGGAGCGACTTTCGGGAGACCCAGTACTTC. This codes for CAWSDFRETQYF. The variable domain in full, with the rest retrieved from reference TRBV30 and TRBJ2-5, is SQTIHQWPATLVQPVGSPLSLECTVEGTSNPNLYWYRQAAGRGLQLLFYSVGIGQISSEVPQNLSASRPQDRQFILSSKKLLLSDSGFYLCAWSDFRETQYFGPGTRLLVL.

The CDR3 DNA is TGCGCCAGCAGCTACGGACAGGGGAATGGAAACACCATATATTTT. Protein: CASSYGQGNGNTIYF. The chain combines TRBV5-1 with TRBJ1-3, with 9 bases fitting TRBD1. The CDR3 has 15 residues. Germline V gives CDR1 SGHRS, CDR2 YFSETQ. The J segment lost 3 bases and the V segment lost 3 bases, leaving 4 bases of the junction unmatched.

A few counts support this clone. The V call is TRBV13, the J call TRBJ2-7; D possibly corresponds to TRBD2 (6 bases). Trimming pared 0 bases from V and 4 bases from J, leaving 13 bases between. Looked up from germline, CDR1 is PRHDT and CDR2 is FYEKMQ (reference sequence). This CDR3 spans 15 amino acids. CDR3 loop: CASSLGSSGHYEQYF. CDR3 bases: TGTGCCAGCAGCTTAGGCTCGAGCGGGCATTACGAGCAGTACTTC.

The rearrangement links TRBV4-1 to TRBJ2-2; 8 nucleotides agree with TRBD1. Germline values: CDR1 MGHRA, CDR2 YSYEKL. The junction had 16 bases not matched to a gene; V was cut back by 4 bases and J by 3 bases. The CDR3 spans 19 residues. The CDR3 nucleotides read TGCGCCAGCAGCCGTGGACAGGGTCTTGACTTGGGGGACACCGGGGAGCTGTTTTTT. Translated: CASSRGQGLDLGDTGELFF.

The V and J genes are TRBV5-1 and TRBJ2-7; D perhaps matches TRBD2 (5 bases). The CDR3 has 13 amino acids. The ends were cut back, 0 bases at V and 4 bases at J, with 8 bases in the middle. Per the germline V gene, CDR1 is SGHRS and CDR2 is YFSETQ. The CDR3: CASSLGLRYEQYF. DNA of the CDR3: TGCGCCAGCAGCTTGGGACTAAGGTACGAGCAGTACTTC.

This sequence joins TRBV6-6 and TRBJ2-2; 7 bases align to TRBD1. The CDR3 sequence is 16 residues long. With 6 bases clipped from V and 7 bases from J, the junction kept 14 bases outside the gene matches. The V gene's germline CDR1 is MNHNY and CDR2 SVGAGI (reference sequence). The CDR3 loop is CASREYRDSSSGELFF. DNA for the CDR3: TGTGCCAGCAGGGAGTACCGGGACAGCAGCAGCGGGGAGCTGTTTTTT.

The gene calls are TRBV29-1 and TRBJ2-6; D is uncertain. The CDR3 has 14 amino acids. Germline CDR1 reads SQVTM; CDR2 reads ANQGSEA. Trimming removed 6 bases from V and 2 bases from J, with 11 bases in between. CDR3 in amino acids: CSVPDITGANVLTF. As DNA, the CDR3 is TGCAGCGTCCCTGACATAACTGGGGCCAACGTCCTGACTTTC.

This chain uses TRBV6-2 or TRBV6-3 with TRBJ2-3; TRBD1 might be the D (5 bases). CDR1 and CDR2 (germline): MNHEY, SVGEGT. Trimming removed 5 bases at V and 9 bases at J, with 18 bases between. The CDR3 contains 14 residues. CDR3 nucleotides: TGTGCCAGCAGTGCGCTGGTGGTCCCAGGGACGCAGTATTTT. This sequence encodes CASSALVVPGTQYF.

The CDR3 loop reads CAISEMPGGSGNTIYF. CDR3 in DNA: TGTGCCATCAGTGAAATGCCAGGGGGATCTGGAAACACCATATATTTT. The chain links TRBV10-3 to TRBJ1-3; 7 bases are a match to TRBD1. Looked up from germline, CDR1 is ENHRY and CDR2 is SYGVKD. This CDR3 is built from 16 residues. With V trimmed by 3 bases and J by 1 base, 6 bases remained unmatched.